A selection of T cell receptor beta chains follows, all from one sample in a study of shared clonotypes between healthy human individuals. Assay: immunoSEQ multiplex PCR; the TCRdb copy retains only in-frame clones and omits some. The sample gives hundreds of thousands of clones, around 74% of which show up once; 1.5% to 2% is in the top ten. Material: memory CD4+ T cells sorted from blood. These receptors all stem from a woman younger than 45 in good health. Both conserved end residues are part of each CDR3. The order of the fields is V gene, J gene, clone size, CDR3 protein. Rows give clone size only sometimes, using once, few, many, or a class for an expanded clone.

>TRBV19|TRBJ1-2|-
CASSRLVNYGYTF
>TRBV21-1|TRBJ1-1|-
CASSKQGAGLNTEAFF
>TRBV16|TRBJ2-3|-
CASSREDQPTDTQYF
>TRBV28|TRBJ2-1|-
CASREGLAEYNEQFF
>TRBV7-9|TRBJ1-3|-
CASSILSGNTIYF
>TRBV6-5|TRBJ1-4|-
CASSYSAGRGGEKLFF
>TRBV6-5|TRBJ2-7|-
CASRRDRGNEQYF
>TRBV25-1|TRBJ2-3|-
CASIAGDSTNTQYF
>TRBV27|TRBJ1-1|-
CASSLSTGSSTEAFF
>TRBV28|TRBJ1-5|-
CASSLRRRWDRGQPQHF
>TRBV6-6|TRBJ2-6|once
CASRKGDSGANVLTF
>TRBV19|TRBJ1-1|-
CASSHRGAAFF
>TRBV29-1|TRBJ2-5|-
CSVSGSAVAQYF
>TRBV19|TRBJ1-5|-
CASSKVGGNQPQHF
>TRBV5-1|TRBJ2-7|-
CASSLIVGHEQYF
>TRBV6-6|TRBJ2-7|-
CASSRLAGGDEQYF
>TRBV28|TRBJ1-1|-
CASGPEIKVNTEAFF
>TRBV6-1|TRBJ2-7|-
CASSPHYEQYF
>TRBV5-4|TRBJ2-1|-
CASRHGGSPVREHEQFF
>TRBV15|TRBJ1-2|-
CATSIQGYRGYTF
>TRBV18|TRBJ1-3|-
CASSPPGNTIYF
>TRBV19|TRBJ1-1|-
CASSIGPDRGTEAFF
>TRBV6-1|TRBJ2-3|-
CASSEAGALVAGGPGTDTQYF
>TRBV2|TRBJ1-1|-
CASGWGDLNTEAFF
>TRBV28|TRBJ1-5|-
CASSLYRTAYQPQHF
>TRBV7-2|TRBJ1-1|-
CASSFSGPRGAFF